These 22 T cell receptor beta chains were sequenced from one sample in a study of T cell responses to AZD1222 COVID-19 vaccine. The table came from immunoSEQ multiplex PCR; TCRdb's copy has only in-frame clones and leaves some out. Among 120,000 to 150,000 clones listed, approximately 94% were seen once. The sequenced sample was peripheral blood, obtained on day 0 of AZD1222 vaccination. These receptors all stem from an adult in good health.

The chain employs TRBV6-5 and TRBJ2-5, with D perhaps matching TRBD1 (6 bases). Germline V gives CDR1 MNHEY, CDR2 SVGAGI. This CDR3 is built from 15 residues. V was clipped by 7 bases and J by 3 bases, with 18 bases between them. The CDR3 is CASKYQGIAKETQYF. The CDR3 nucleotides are TGTGCCAGCAAATACCAGGGGATCGCGAAAGAGACCCAGTACTTC.

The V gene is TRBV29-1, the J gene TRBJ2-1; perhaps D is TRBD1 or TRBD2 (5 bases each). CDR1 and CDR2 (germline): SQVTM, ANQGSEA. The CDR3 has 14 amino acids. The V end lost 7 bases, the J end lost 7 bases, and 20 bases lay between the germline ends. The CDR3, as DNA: TGCAGCGCGCAGGGATCGACTAAGAAGAATGAGCAGTTCTTC. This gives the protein CSAQGSTKKNEQFF.

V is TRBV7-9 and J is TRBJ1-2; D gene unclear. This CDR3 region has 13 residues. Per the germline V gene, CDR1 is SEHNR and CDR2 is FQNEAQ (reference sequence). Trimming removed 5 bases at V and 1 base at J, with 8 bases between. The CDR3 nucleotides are TGTGCCAGCAGCCTGGACCTTAACTATGGCTACACCTTC. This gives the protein CASSLDLNYGYTF. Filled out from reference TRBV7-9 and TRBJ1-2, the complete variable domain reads DTGVSQNPRHKITKRGQNVTFRCDPISEHNRLYWYRQTLGQGPEFLTYFQNEAQLEKSRLLSDRFSAERPKGSFSTLEIQRTEQGDSAMYLCASSLDLNYGYTFGSGTRLTVV.

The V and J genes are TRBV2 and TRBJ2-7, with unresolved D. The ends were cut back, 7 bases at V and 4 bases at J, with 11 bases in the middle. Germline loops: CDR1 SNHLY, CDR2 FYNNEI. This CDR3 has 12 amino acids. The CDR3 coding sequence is TGTGCCAGCACGGACGAGAGATACGAGCAGTACTTC. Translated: CASTDERYEQYF.

CDR3 protein: CATAGTDTQYF. The DNA of the CDR3 is TGTGCCACAGCGGGCACAGATACGCAGTATTTT. The chain is built from TRBV6-5 and TRBJ2-3; D perhaps matches TRBD2 (5 bases). The V end lost 10 bases, the J end lost 1 base, and 6 bases lay between the germline ends. Germline V CDR1 and CDR2: MNHEY, SVGAGI. There are 11 residues in the CDR3.

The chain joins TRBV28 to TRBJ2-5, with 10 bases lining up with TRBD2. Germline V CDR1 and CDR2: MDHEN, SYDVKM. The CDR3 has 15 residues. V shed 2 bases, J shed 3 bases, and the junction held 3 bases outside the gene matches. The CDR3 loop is CASSLQSGREETQYF. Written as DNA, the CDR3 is TGTGCCAGCAGTTTACAAAGCGGGAGGGAAGAGACCCAGTACTTC.

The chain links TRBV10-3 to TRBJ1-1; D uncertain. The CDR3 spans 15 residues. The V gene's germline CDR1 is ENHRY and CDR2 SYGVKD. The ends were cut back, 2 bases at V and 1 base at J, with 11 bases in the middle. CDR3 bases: TGTGCCATCAGTGAGCCGACACGTCCGAACACTGAAGCTTTCTTT. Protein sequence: CAISEPTRPNTEAFF.

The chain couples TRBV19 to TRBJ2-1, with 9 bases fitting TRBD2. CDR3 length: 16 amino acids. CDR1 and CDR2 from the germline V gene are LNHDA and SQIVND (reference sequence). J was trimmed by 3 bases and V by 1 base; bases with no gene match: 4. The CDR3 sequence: CASSIAAGGVYNEQFF. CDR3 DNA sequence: TGTGCCAGTAGTATAGCGGCGGGAGGGGTCTACAATGAGCAGTTCTTC.

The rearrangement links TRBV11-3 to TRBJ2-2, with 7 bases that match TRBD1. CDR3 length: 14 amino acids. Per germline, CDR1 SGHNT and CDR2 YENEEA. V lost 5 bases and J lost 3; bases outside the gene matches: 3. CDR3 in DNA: TGTGCCAGCAGCCCCACAGGGGACACCGGGGAGCTGTTTTTT. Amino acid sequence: CASSPTGDTGELFF.

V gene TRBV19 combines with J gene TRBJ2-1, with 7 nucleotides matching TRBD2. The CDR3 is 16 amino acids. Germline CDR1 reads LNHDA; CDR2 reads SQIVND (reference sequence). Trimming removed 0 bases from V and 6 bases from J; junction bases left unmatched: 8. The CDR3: CASSIDRGVAGNEQFF. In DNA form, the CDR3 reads TGTGCCAGTAGTATAGATCGGGGGGTGGCGGGCAATGAGCAGTTCTTC. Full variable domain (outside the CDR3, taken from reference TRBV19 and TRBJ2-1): DGGITQSPKYLFRKEGQNVTLSCEQNLNHDAMYWYRQDPGQGLRLIYYSQIVNDFQKGDIAEGYSVSREKKESFPLTVTSAQKNPTAFYLCASSIDRGVAGNEQFFGPGTRLTVL.

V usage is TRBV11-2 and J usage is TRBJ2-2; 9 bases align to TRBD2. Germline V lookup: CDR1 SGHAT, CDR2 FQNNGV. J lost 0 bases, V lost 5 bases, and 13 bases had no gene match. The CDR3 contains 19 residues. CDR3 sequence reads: CASSLRAIAGAANTGELFF. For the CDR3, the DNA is TGTGCCAGCAGCCTGAGGGCAATAGCGGGGGCCGCGAACACCGGGGAGCTGTTTTTT.

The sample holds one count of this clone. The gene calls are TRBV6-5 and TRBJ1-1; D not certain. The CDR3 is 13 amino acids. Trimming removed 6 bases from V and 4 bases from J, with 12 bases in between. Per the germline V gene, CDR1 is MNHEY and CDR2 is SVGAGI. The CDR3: CASRAAGLTEAFF. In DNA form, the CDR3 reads TGTGCCAGCAGGGCCGCAGGTCTCACTGAAGCTTTCTTT.

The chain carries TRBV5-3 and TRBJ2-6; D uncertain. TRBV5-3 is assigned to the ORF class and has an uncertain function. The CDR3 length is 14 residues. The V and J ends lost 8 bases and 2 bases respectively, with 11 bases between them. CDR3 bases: TGTGCCAGTCTTCCTGGAACTGGGGCCAACGTCCTGACTTTC. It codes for CASLPGTGANVLTF.

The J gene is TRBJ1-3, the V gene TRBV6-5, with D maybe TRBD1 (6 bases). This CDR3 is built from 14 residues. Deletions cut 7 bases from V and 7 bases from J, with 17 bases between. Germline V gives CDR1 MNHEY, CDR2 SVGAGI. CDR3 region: CASKFNRDPNTIYF. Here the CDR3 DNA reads TGTGCCAGCAAATTCAACAGGGATCCTAACACCATATATTTT.

The CDR3 loop is CAKTRIQLEAFLQPQHF. DNA of the CDR3: TGTGCCAAAACTCGCATCCAACTAGAGGCCTTTTTACAGCCCCAGCATTTT. The chain combines TRBV10-3 with TRBJ1-5; D is unclear. The germline V and J ends were trimmed by 10 bases and 7 bases, with 29 bases remaining between them. CDR1 ENHRY and CDR2 SYGVKD come from the germline V gene. CDR3 length: 17 residues.

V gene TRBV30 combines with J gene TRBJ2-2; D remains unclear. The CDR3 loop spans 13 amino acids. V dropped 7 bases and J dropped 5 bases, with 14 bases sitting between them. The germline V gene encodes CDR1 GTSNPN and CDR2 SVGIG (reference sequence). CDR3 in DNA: TGTGCCTTAGCTCTAACTCGGACCGGGGAGCTGTTTTTT. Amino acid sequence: CALALTRTGELFF.

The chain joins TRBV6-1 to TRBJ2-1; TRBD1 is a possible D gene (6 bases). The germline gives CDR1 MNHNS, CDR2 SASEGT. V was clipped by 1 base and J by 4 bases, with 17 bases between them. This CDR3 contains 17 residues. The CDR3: CASSEEATGALYNEQFF. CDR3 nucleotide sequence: TGTGCCAGCAGTGAAGAGGCGACAGGCGCCTTGTACAATGAGCAGTTCTTC.

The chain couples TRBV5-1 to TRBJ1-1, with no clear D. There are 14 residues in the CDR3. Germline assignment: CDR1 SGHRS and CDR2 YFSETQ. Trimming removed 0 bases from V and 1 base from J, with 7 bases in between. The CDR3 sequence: CASSLGVPNTEAFF. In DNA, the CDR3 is TGCGCCAGCAGCTTGGGGGTCCCGAACACTGAAGCTTTCTTT.

CDR3 sequence (DNA): TGCGCCAGCAGCCAAGAGGATAGGGTAGTCTACGAGCAGTACTTC. Translating it yields CASSQEDRVVYEQYF. The chain links TRBV4-1 to TRBJ2-7; D not resolved. The CDR3 consists of 15 residues. Germline V gives CDR1 MGHRA, CDR2 YSYEKL. The germline V and J ends were trimmed by 0 bases and 3 bases, with 12 bases remaining between them.

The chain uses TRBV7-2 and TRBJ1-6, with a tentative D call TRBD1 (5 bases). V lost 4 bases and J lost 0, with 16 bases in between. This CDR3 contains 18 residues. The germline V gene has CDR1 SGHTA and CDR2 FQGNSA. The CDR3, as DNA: TGTGCCAGCAGCTCCGCACTCGTTGGGGGCTCCTATAATTCACCCCTCCACTTT. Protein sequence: CASSSALVGGSYNSPLHF.

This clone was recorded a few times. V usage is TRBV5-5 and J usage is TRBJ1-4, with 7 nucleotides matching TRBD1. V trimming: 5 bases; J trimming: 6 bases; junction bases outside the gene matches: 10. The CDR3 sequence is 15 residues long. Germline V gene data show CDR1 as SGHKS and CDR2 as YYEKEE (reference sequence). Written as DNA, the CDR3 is TGTGCCAGCAGGTTTCAGGGGGAGTGGCATGAAAAACTGTTTTTT. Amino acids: CASRFQGEWHEKLFF.

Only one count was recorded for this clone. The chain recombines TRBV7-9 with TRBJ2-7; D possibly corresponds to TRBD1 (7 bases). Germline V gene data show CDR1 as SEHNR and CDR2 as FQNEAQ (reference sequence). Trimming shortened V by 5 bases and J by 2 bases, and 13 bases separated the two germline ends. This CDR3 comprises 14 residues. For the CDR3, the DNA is TGTGCCAGCAGCCAGGGGGGCGAAACCTACGAGCAGTACTTC. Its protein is CASSQGGETYEQYF.